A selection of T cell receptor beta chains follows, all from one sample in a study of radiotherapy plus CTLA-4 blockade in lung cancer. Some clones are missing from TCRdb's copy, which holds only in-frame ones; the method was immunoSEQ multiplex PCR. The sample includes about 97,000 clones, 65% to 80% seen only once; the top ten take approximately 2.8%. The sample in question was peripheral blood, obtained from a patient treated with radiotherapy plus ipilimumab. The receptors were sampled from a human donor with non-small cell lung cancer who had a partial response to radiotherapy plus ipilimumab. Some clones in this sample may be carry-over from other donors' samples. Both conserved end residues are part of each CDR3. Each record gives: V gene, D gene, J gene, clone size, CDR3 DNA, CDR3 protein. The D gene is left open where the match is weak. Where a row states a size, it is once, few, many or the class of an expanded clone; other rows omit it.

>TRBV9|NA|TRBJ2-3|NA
TGTGCCAGCAGCCCCCAGGGCGGTCGTAGCACAGATACGCAGTATTTT
CASSPQGGRSTDTQYF
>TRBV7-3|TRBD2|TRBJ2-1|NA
TGTGCCAGCAGCATTACTAGCGGGGGGGCCAATGAGCAGTTCTTC
CASSITSGGANEQFF
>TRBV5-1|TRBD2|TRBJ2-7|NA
TGCGCCAGCAGCCAGGGGACTAGCGGGTATCCCTACGAGCAGTACTTC
CASSQGTSGYPYEQYF
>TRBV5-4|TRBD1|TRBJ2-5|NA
TGTGCCAGCAGCCAGGGACAGCAAGAGACCCAGTACTTC
CASSQGQQETQYF
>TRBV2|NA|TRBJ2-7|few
TGTGCCAGCGGGCAAGACTACGAGCAGTACTTC
CASGQDYEQYF
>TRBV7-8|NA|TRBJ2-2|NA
TGTGCCAGCACCTTCCTAAGCCCGAGGTGGATTGGGACCGGGGAGCTGTTTTTT
CASTFLSPRWIGTGELFF
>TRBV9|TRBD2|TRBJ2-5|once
TGTGCCAGCAGCGCAGGACTAGCAGTCGAGACCCAGTACTTC
CASSAGLAVETQYF
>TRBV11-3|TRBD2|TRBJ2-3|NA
TGTGCCAGCACCTCGTCCAAGCTAGCGGGGGCAGATACGCAGTATTTT
CASTSSKLAGADTQYF
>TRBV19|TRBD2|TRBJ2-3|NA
TGTGCCAGTAGTCCGCGACTAGCGGGGGGGCCGGATACGCAGTATTTT
CASSPRLAGGPDTQYF
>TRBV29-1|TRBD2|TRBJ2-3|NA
TGCAGCGTTAATCCTAGCGGAAGCACAGATACGCAGTATTTT
CSVNPSGSTDTQYF
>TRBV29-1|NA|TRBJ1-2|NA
TGCAGCGTTGAAGAGTTATCGGGGGGCCTCTATGGCTACACCTTC
CSVEELSGGLYGYTF
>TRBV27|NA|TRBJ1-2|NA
TGTGCCAGCAGCGAGAACAGAGACTATTATGGCTACACCTTC
CASSENRDYYGYTF
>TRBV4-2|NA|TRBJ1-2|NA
TGTGCCAGCAGCCAAGATCGTAGGGCGGGGGAAAGCTATGGCTACACCTTC
CASSQDRRAGESYGYTF
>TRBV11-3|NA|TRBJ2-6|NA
TGTGCCAGCAGTAAAACAGGGAGCTCTGGGGCCAACGTCCTGACTTTC
CASSKTGSSGANVLTF
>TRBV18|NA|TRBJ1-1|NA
TGTGCCAGCTCACCGTCCGCCCAGGGATTCACTGAAGCTTTCTTT
CASSPSAQGFTEAFF
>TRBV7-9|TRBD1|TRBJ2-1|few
TGTGCCAGCAGCGGGACAGGGGACGGCTTCAATGAGCAGTTCTTC
CASSGTGDGFNEQFF
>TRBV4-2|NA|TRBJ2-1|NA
TGTGCCAGCAGCCAAGTAAGGTCGGGTTATGAGCAGTTCTTC
CASSQVRSGYEQFF
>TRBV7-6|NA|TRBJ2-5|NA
TGTGCCAGCAGCTTACACGTTGGGCAGGGAGAGACCCAGTACTTC
CASSLHVGQGETQYF
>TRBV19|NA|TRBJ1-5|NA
TGTGCCAGCCAAAAGGGGGTGCAATGGGGCAATCAGCCCCAGCATTTT
CASQKGVQWGNQPQHF